The T cell receptor (beta chain) under discussion was sequenced for a study of CXCR3-negative and CXCR3-positive naive CD8 T cells. Overall study context: The dataset comprises roughly 140 million TRB reads in total, with about 1.5 +/- 0.3 million reads per library.

CDR3 length: 12 amino acids. Germline CDR1 and CDR2: DFQATT and SNEGSKA (reference sequence). CD45RO-CCR7+CD27+CD95- expression identified naive CD8+ T cells. Through 5' RACE with UMI labels, the TRB cDNA libraries were prepared. TCRdb reprocessed the 5' RACE reads and stores each CDR3 protein as one record, lacking DNA. The ten top clones account for approximately 0.51%, within a sample of some 130,000 distinct CDR3 sequences. The sequencing input was naive CXCR3- CD8+ T cells from blood. Indicated subset: CD45RO-CCR7+CD27+CD95- naive CD8+ T cells lacking CXCR3 (TNR3-). This chain uses TRBV20-1 with TRBJ2-1. The TCR originated in a human donor in good health. Some clones in this sample may be carry-over from other donors' samples. CDR3 in amino acids: CSARDYWNEQFF.